The sequence of this TCR beta chain was determined in a study of identical twins. MiXCR, run by TCRdb on the 5' RACE reads, gives a single entry per CDR3 protein. This sample carries about 430,000 distinct CDR3 sequences, approximately 17% of them seen once, and the ten largest clones take roughly an eighth. CDR3 length equals 14 residues. The germline V and J ends were trimmed by 3 bases and 2 bases, with 14 bases remaining between them. Germline CDR1 is DFQATT and CDR2 is SNEGSKA (reference sequence). Sequencing was performed on naive T cells sorted from blood. The V call is TRBV20-1, the J call TRBJ2-7, with a weak D call TRBD2 (6 bases). The receptor's source is a middle-aged man in good health. CDR3: CSASRREPTYEQYF. The CDR3 coding sequence is TGCAGTGCTAGTAGGCGGGAACCAACCTACGAGCAGTACTTC.